The 20 T cell receptor beta chains listed next were all sequenced from one sample in a study of CXCR3-negative and CXCR3-positive naive CD8 T cells (dated by TCRdb to about 2019). Here is what the overall study found, with its caveats: TRB CDR3s from CXCR3-positive naive cells showed higher hydrophobicity (lower Kidera factor 4), lower energy, and higher strength and volume indices than CXCR3-negative naive cells.

TCRdb lists the instrument as NextSeq 550. The Human TCR Profiling Kit (MiLaboratory) was used to make UMI-labeled 5' RACE TRB cDNA libraries. Reads reprocessed by TCRdb are summarized as one entry per CDR3 protein sequence, and DNA is absent. The sample has approximately 59,000 distinct CDR3 sequences on record. The ten top clones hold about 0.68% of the sample. These TCRs are of unknown antigen specificity. The sequenced sample consisted of naive CXCR3+ CD8+ T cells from blood. The meaning of the sample's cell subset or site label: CD45RO-CCR7+CD27+CD95- naive CD8+ T cells expressing CXCR3 (TNR3+). Source of these receptors: a human donor in good health. Some clones in this sample may be carry-over from other donors' samples.

The genes are TRBV6-5 and TRBJ1-5; the D call of TRBD1 rests on TCRdb alone, since no DNA is present to check it. CDR3 length: 16 residues. Germline lookup yields CDR1 MNHEY and CDR2 SVGAGI. This chain's CDR3 is CASRIPGTAFNQPQHF.

This rearrangement joins TRBV12-5 to TRBJ1-1. CDR1 is LGHNT, CDR2 FRNRAP, per germline. The CDR3 sequence is 14 residues long. Here the CDR3 reads CASGEEGKNTEAFF.

The J gene is TRBJ2-1, the V gene TRBV27; TCRdb proposes TRBD1, but this gene call is untestable without DNA. Germline V CDR1 and CDR2: MNHEY, SMNVEV (reference sequence). The CDR3 is made up of 18 amino acids. CDR3: CASSLSGAGGHGYNEQFF.

The chain has TRBV29-1 and TRBJ2-7; TCRdb picks TRBD2, but there is no DNA to check that call. The CDR3 has 13 residues. Germline CDR1 SQVTM, CDR2 ANQGSEA. This CDR3 is CSVTDPSNWEQYF.

The chain carries TRBV28 and TRBJ1-5; TCRdb reports TRBD1, a call that lacks DNA to check it against. The CDR3 consists of 12 residues. Germline loops: CDR1 MDHEN, CDR2 SYDVKM. CDR3 amino acids: CASAQGNQPQHF.

This chain connects TRBV7-6 to TRBJ2-3; TCRdb reports TRBD1, a call that lacks DNA to check it against. This CDR3 comprises 15 residues. The germline V gene encodes CDR1 SGHVS and CDR2 FNYEAQ. The chain's CDR3 is CASSILGQGTDTQYF.

This rearrangement joins TRBV5-5 to TRBJ2-5; TCRdb names TRBD2, which stays unverified in the absence of DNA. The CDR3 is 16 amino acids. Germline V gene sequence: CDR1 SGHKS, CDR2 YYEKEE (reference sequence). This CDR3 is CASSLSAGGPGETQYF.

The chain carries TRBV7-8 and TRBJ2-3; the D call of TRBD1 rests on TCRdb alone, since no DNA is present to check it. In germline, CDR1 is SGHVS, CDR2 FQNEAQ. The CDR3 loop spans 14 amino acids. CDR3 residues: CASSLVVGAFFRYF. Full variable domain (missing parts from reference TRBV7-8 and TRBJ2-3): GAGVSQSPRYKVAKRGQDVALRCDPISGHVSLFWYQQALGQGPEFLTYFQNEAQLDKSGLPSDRFFAERPEGSVSTLKIQRTQQEDSAVYLCASSLVVGAFFRYFGPGTRLTVL.

CDR3 in amino acids: CSVEARRRGLAIYEQYF. The chain couples TRBV29-1 to TRBJ2-7; no DNA is available, so the TRBD2 call from TCRdb remains unchecked. CDR1 and CDR2 (germline): SQVTM, ANQGSEA. CDR3 length: 17 residues.

V is TRBV12-3 or TRBV12-4 and J is TRBJ2-1; TCRdb designates TRBD1, a call that cannot be tested without DNA. The CDR3 is made up of 15 amino acids. CDR3 sequence: CASRPRGHEANEQFF.

V gene TRBV29-1 combines with J gene TRBJ2-7; the TRBD1 assignment by TCRdb is unverifiable without DNA. The germline gives CDR1 SQVTM, CDR2 ANQGSEA. The CDR3 extends over 13 amino acids. CDR3 residues: CSVDSGQGYEQYF.

The gene calls are TRBV7-9 and TRBJ2-7; TCRdb designates TRBD1, a call that cannot be tested without DNA. In germline, CDR1 is SEHNR, CDR2 FQNEAQ (reference sequence). This CDR3 region has 16 residues. The CDR3 spells CASSPPPGGAGYEQYF.

The chain uses TRBV19 and TRBJ1-1; with no DNA, the TCRdb D assignment of TRBD1 cannot be verified. Germline values: CDR1 LNHDA, CDR2 SQIVND (reference sequence). CDR3 length equals 13 residues. CDR3 sequence reads: CASSEQGDTEAFF.

The chain carries TRBV12-3 or TRBV12-4 and TRBJ1-1. The CDR3 runs to 12 residues. The CDR3 reads CASRWGNTEAFF.

V and J are TRBV29-1 and TRBJ1-2. The CDR3 loop spans 13 amino acids. Germline values: CDR1 SQVTM, CDR2 ANQGSEA. The CDR3 protein is CSVETPINYGYTF.

J is TRBJ2-1 and V is TRBV7-2; TCRdb selects TRBD1, and the lack of DNA leaves this call unchecked. The germline V gene has CDR1 SGHTA and CDR2 FQGNSA. The CDR3 is 15 amino acids. This CDR3 is CASSQGGGAYNEQFF. The full variable domain, in which reference TRBV7-2 and TRBJ2-1 provide the parts outside the CDR3, is GAGVSQSPSNKVTEKGKDVELRCDPISGHTALYWYRQSLGQGLEFLIYFQGNSAPDKSGLPSDRFSAERTGGSVSTLTIQRTQQEDSAVYLCASSQGGGAYNEQFFGPGTRLTVL.

This rearrangement joins TRBV28 to TRBJ2-1; as DNA is missing, the TRBD2 call by TCRdb cannot be tested. The CDR3 contains 15 residues. From germline, CDR1 is MDHEN and CDR2 SYDVKM. The chain's CDR3 is CASNSWTSGDNEQFF.

The chain joins TRBV7-6 to TRBJ2-1; with no DNA, the TCRdb D assignment of TRBD1 cannot be verified. CDR1 SGHVS and CDR2 FNYEAQ come from the germline V gene. CDR3 length equals 15 residues. The CDR3 sequence is CASSLEISGANEQFF.

The CDR3: CSARTYRDPSSYNEQFF. The genes are TRBV20-1 and TRBJ2-1; the TCRdb D gene call, TRBD1, has no DNA to confirm it. CDR1 is DFQATT, CDR2 SNEGSKA, per germline (reference sequence). The CDR3 covers 17 residues.

The J gene is TRBJ1-1, the V gene TRBV5-4; TCRdb's D call of TRBD1 is untestable without DNA. Germline-derived CDR1 and CDR2 are SGHNT and YYREEE (reference sequence). CDR3 length: 15 residues. CDR3 amino acids: CASSSPTGQGTEAFF.